This T cell receptor (beta chain) comes out of a study of T cell repertoires in aging, cancer and after chemotherapy. Whole-study context: Glioblastoma patients receiving temozolomide-based therapy gave paired samples before and after chemotherapy. Broader study findings: In cancer patients, declining TCR diversity with age involved lost richness and lost evenness. Median generation probability rose over the chemotherapy interval in each cancer cohort, suggesting rebound thymic output. Untreated cancer patients had significantly lower blood TCR diversity than age-matched healthy donors.

A remark on this clonotype: Its antigen is unknown.

TRB rearrangements spanning V, D and J were amplified using mixed TRB-A/B primers. TCRdb fed the multiplex PCR reads into MiXCR, producing one record per CDR3 protein. This table has approximately 3,000 distinct CDR3 sequences, about 35% appearing once. Peripheral blood genomic DNA, not sorted cells or RNA, was the template. The CDR3 consists of 12 residues. V lost 4 bases and J 0 bases, leaving 4 bases between the germline ends. Germline V CDR1 and CDR2: SGHTA, FQGNSA. This chain uses TRBV7-2 with TRBJ2-7, with unresolved D. This receptor was obtained from a human donor with a solid tumor. The source material was blood. DNA for the CDR3: TGTGCCAGCAGCTCTAGCTCCTACGAGCAGTACTTC. As protein: CASSSSSYEQYF.